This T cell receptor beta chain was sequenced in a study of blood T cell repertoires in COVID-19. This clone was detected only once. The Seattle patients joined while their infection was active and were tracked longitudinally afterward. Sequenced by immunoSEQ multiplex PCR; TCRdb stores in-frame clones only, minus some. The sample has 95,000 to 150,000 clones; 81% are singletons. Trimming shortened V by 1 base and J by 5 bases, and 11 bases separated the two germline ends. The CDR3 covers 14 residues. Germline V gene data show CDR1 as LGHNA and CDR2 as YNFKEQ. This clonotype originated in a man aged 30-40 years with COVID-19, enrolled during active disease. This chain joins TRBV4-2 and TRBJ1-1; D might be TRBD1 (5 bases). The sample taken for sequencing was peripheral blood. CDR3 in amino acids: CASSQVGGGTEAFF. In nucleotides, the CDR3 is TGTGCCAGCAGCCAAGTGGGGGGGGGAACTGAAGCTTTCTTT.